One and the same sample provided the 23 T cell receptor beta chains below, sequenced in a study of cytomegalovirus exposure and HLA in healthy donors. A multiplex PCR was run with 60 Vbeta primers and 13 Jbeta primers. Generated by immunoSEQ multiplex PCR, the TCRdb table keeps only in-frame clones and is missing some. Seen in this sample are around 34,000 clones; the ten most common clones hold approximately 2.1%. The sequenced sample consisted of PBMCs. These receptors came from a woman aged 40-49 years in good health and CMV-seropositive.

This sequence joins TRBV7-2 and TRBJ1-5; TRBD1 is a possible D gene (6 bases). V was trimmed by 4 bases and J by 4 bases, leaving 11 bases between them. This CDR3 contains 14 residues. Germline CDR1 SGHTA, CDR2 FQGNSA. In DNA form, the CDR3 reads TGTGCCAGCAGCTCAACAGGGATAAATCAGCCCCAGCATTTT. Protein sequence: CASSSTGINQPQHF.

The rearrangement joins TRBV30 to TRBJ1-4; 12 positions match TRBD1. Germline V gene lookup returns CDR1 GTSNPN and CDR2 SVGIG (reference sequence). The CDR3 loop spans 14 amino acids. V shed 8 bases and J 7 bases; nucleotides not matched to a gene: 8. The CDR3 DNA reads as TGTGCCACCGGAAGGGACAGGGGGCCTGAAAAACTGTTTTTT. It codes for CATGRDRGPEKLFF.

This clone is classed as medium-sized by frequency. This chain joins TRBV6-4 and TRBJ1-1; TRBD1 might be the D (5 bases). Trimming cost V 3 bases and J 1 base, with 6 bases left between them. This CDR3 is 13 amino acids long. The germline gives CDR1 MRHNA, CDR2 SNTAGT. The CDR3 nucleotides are TGTGCCAGCAGTGAAGGACAGAACACTGAAGCTTTCTTT. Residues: CASSEGQNTEAFF.

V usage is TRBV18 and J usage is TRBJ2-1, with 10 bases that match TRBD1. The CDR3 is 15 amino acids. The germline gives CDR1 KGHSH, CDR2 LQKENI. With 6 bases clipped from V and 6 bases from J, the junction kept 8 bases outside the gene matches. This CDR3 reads CASSLGTGVINEQFF. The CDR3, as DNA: TGTGCCAGCTCCCTCGGGACAGGGGTGATCAATGAGCAGTTCTTC. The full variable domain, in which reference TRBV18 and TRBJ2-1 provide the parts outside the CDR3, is NAGVMQNPRHLVRRRGQEARLRCSPMKGHSHVYWYRQLPEEGLKFMVYLQKENIIDESGMPKERFSAEFPKEGPSILRIQQVVRGDSAAYFCASSLGTGVINEQFFGPGTRLTVL.

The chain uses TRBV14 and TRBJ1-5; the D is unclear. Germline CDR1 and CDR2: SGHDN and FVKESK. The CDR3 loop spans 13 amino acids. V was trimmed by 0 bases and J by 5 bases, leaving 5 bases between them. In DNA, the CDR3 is TGTGCCAGCAGCCAAGACTACCATCAGCCCCAGCATTTT. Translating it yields CASSQDYHQPQHF.

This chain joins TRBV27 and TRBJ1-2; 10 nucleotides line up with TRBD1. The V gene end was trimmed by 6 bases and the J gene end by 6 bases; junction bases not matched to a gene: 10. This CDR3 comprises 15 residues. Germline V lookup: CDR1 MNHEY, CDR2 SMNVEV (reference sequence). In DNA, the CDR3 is TGTGCCAGCAGCGGCTCGGGACAGGGGAGGAATGGCTACACCTTC. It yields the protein CASSGSGQGRNGYTF.

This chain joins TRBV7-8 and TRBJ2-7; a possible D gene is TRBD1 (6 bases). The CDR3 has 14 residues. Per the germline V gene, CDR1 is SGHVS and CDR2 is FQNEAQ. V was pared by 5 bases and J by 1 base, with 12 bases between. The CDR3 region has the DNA TGTGCCAGCAGCCCAGGACAGAATTCCTACGAGCAGTACTTC. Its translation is CASSPGQNSYEQYF.

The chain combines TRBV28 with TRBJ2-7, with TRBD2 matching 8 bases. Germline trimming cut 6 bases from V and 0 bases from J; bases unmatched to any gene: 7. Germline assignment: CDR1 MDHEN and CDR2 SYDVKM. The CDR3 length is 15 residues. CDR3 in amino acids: CASSAVAGSSYEQYF. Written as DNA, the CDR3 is TGTGCCAGCAGCGCGGTAGCGGGGTCCTCCTACGAGCAGTACTTC.

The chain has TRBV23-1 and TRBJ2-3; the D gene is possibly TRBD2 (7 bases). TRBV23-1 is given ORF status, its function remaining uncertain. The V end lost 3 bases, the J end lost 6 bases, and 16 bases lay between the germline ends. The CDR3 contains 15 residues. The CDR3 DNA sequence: TGCGCCAGCAGTCATTCCGGGGGGCCGACGGATACGCAGTATTTT. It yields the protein CASSHSGGPTDTQYF.

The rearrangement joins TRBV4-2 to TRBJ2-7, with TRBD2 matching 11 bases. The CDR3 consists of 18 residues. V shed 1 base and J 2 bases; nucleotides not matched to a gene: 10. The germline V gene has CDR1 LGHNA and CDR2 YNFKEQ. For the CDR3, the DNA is TGTGCCAGCAGCCAAGGCCCCGCCCGACTAGCGGGAACCTACGAGCAGTACTTC. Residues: CASSQGPARLAGTYEQYF.

CDR3 sequence (DNA): TGTGCCAGCAGTCCGAATCCCACGGGACTGAACACCGGGGAGCTGTTTTTT. This sequence encodes CASSPNPTGLNTGELFF. The rearrangement joins TRBV7-3 to TRBJ2-2; a possible D gene is TRBD2 (6 bases). CDR3 size: 17 residues. V lost 6 bases to trimming and J lost 1 base, with 18 bases between them. The germline V gene has CDR1 SGHTA and CDR2 FQGTGA.

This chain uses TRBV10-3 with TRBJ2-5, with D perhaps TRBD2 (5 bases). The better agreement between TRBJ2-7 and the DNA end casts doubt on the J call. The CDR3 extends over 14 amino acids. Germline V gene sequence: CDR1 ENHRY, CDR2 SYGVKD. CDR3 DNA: TGTGCCACCGTTCCCACGGGGTCGACCTACGAGCAGTACTTC. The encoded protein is CATVPTGSTYEQYF.

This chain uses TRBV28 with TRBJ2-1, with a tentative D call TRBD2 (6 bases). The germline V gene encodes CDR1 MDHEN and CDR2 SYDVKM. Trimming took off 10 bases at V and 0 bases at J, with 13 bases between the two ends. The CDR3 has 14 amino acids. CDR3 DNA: TGTGCCACTTTTGGAGGGCCCTCCTACAATGAGCAGTTCTTC. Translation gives CATFGGPSYNEQFF.

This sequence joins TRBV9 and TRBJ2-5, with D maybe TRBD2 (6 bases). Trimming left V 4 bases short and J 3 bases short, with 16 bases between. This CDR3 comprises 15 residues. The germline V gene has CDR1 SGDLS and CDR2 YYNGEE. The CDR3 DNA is TGTGCCAGCAGCCTCCAGGGCGGGATGAAAGAGACCCAGTACTTC. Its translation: CASSLQGGMKETQYF.

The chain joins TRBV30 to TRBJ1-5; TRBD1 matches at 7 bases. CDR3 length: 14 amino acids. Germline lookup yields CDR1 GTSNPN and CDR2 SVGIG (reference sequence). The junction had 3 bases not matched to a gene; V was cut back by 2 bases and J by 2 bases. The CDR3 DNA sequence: TGTGCCTGGAGTCGACAGGGCGGCAATCAGCCCCAGCATTTT. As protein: CAWSRQGGNQPQHF.

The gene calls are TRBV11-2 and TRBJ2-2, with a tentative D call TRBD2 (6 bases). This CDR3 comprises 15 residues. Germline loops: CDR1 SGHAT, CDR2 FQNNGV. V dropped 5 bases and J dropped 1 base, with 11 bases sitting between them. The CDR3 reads CASSVLGGNTGELFF. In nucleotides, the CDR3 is TGTGCCAGCAGCGTCCTGGGGGGGAACACCGGGGAGCTGTTTTTT.

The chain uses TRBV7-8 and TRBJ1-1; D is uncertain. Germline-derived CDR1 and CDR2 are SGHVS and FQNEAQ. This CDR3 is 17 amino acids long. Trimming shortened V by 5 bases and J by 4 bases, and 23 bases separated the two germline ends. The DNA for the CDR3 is TGTGCCAGCAGCCAAACCGGACTCAGCGCAACCGGCACTGAAGCTTTCTTT. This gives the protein CASSQTGLSATGTEAFF.

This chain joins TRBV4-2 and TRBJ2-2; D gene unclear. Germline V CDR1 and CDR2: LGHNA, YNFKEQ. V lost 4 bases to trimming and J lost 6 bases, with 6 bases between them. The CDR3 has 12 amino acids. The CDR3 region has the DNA TGTGCCAGCAGCCCTACTGCCGGGGAGCTGTTTTTT. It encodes CASSPTAGELFF.

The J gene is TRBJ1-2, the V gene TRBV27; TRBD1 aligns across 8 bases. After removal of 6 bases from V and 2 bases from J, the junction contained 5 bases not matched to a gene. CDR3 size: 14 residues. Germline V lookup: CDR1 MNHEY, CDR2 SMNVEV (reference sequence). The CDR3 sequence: CASSGQGPNYGYTF. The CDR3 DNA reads TGTGCCAGCAGCGGACAGGGCCCGAACTATGGCTACACCTTC.

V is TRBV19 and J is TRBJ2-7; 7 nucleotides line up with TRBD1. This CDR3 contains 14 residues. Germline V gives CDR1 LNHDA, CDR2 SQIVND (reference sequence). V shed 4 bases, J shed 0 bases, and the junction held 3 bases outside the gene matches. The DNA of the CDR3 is TGTGCCAGTAGTAAAGGACAGGACTCCTACGAGCAGTACTTC. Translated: CASSKGQDSYEQYF. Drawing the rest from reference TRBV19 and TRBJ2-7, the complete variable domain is DGGITQSPKYLFRKEGQNVTLSCEQNLNHDAMYWYRQDPGQGLRLIYYSQIVNDFQKGDIAEGYSVSREKKESFPLTVTSAQKNPTAFYLCASSKGQDSYEQYFGPGTRLTVT.

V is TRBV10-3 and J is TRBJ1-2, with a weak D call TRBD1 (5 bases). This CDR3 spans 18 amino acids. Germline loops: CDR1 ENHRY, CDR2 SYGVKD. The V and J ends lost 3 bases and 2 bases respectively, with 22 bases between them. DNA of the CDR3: TGTGCCATCAGTGATTTGAGACAGATTAGGGCAGGGAACTATGGCTACACCTTC. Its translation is CAISDLRQIRAGNYGYTF.

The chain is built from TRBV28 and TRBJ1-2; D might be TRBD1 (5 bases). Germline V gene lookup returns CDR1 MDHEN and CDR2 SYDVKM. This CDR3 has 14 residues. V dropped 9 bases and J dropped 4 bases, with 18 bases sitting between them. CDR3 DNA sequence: TGTGCCAGTACCCTGGGGCCCGACCTCTATGGCTACACCTTC. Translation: CASTLGPDLYGYTF.

This CDR3 is CASSGQLLGYGYTF. The CDR3 nucleotides read TGTGCCAGCAGTGGACAACTCCTAGGCTATGGCTACACCTTC. The chain uses TRBV28 and TRBJ1-2; D possibly corresponds to TRBD1 (5 bases). Germline-derived CDR1 and CDR2 are MDHEN and SYDVKM. V was cut by 5 bases and J by 4 bases, with 14 bases left in between. CDR3 length: 14 amino acids.